This T cell receptor beta chain was identified during a study of blood T cells in healthy people across ages. Study in general: For every two T cells, template switching captured about one barcoded beta molecule. Regarding the study as a whole: Donor CMV status, an unknown factor, possibly confounded changes in expanded clonotypes. Roughly linearly, TCR beta diversity per million T cells fell as age increased.

The length of the CDR3 is 14 residues. Germline values: CDR1 MGHRA, CDR2 YSYEKL. The V gene lost 3 bases and the J gene lost 3 bases, with 9 bases spanning the gap. Primers used in a second PCR of roughly 7 to 12 cycles were a sample-barcoded 5' primer and a J-beta primer mix. The template-switch adaptor, which had 12 random nucleotides, put a tag on each cDNA molecule. Each CDR3 protein is one row after TCRdb ran MiXCR on the 5' RACE reads. The profile covers over 1,500,000 distinct CDR3 sequences, with less than 50% appearing a single time and over 2% taken by the ten largest. About this clonotype: What it binds is not known.

This receptor was obtained from a woman aged 35 to 49 in good health. The material sequenced was blood. V usage is TRBV4-1 and J usage is TRBJ1-5; D uncertain. The CDR3: CASSQRLFNQPQHF. For the CDR3, the DNA is TGCGCCAGCAGCCAGAGGTTATTCAATCAGCCCCAGCATTTT.